There are many counts of the clone carrying this T cell receptor beta chain. The data were taken from a study of CD8 T cells in ankylosing spondylitis. There are 16 residues in the CDR3. V lost 2 bases and J lost 8, with 21 bases in between. From germline, CDR1 is SGHRS and CDR2 YFSETQ. TCRdb called the 5' RACE reads again in MiXCR, with one record for every CDR3 protein. The data hold under 55,000 distinct CDR3 sequences, with 6.5% to 9% observed a single time. The V call is TRBV5-1, the J call TRBJ2-3; a possible D gene is TRBD2 (6 bases). Sequenced sample: blood, either unsorted or a sorted T cell fraction (not recorded which). The clonotype comes from a female donor with ankylosing spondylitis or in good health (not recorded which). In DNA, the CDR3 is TGCGCCAGCAGCTTTCGCACGGGAGCAATATCGGCTACGCAGTATTTT. Translation: CASSFRTGAISATQYF.